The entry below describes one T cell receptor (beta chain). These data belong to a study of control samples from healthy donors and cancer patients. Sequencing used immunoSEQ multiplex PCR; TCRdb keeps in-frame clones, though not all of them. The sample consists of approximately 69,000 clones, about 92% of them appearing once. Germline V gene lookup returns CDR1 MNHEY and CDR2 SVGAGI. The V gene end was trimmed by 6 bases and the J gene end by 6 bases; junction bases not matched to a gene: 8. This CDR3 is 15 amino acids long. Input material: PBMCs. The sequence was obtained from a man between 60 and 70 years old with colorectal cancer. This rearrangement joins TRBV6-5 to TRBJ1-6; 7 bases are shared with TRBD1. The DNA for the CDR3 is TGTGCCAGCAGCCTTACAGGGGCAATTAATTCACCCCTCCACTTT. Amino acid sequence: CASSLTGAINSPLHF.